Listed below are T cell receptor beta chains from one sample, sequenced in a study of blood T cell repertoires in COVID-19. Using immunoSEQ multiplex PCR, the repertoire was profiled, and TCRdb retains in-frame clones only, with some absent. The data show fewer than 300,000 clones, around 88% seen once. Sequencing was done on a sample of peripheral blood. The source of these receptors is a man older than 75 with acute or convalescent COVID-19. Both conserved end residues are part of each CDR3. Each record gives: D gene, J gene, V gene, clone size, CDR3 DNA, CDR3 protein. D genes are given only for firm matches. Some rows mark clone size as missing; the rest say once, few, many or name a class of expanded clone.

D: -
J: TRBJ2-1
V: TRBV3-1/TRBV3-2
size: -
DNA: TGTGCCAGCAGCCAGAGGGGGAGCGACAATGAGCAGTTCTTC
CDR3: CASSQRGSDNEQFF

D: -
J: TRBJ2-7
V: TRBV28
size: -
DNA: TGTGCCAGCAGTGTCCCGGGGACAACTAAAAGGGACGAGCAGTACTTC
CDR3: CASSVPGTTKRDEQYF

D: TRBD1
J: TRBJ2-7
V: TRBV3-1/TRBV3-2
size: -
DNA: TGTGCCAGCAGCCAACGGACAGGGCCCTCCTACGAGCAGTACTTC
CDR3: CASSQRTGPSYEQYF

D: -
J: TRBJ1-3
V: TRBV30
size: once
DNA: TGTGCCTGGGTTTGGGCTGGAGGAAACACCATATATTTT
CDR3: CAWVWAGGNTIYF

D: TRBD1
J: TRBJ2-7
V: TRBV5-1
size: -
DNA: TGCGCCAGCAGCACGAGGACAGGGGCGACCTACGAGCAGTACTTC
CDR3: CASSTRTGATYEQYF

D: TRBD1
J: TRBJ2-7
V: TRBV19
size: -
DNA: TGTGCCACCCGGGGACAGGGGACTTACGAGCAGTACTTC
CDR3: CATRGQGTYEQYF

D: -
J: TRBJ2-4
V: TRBV30
size: -
DNA: TGTGCCTGGAGTGGGCGCAGGGGTAGCATTCAGTACTTC
CDR3: CAWSGRRGSIQYF

D: TRBD2
J: TRBJ2-3
V: TRBV11-3
size: -
DNA: TGTGCCAGCAGCTTAGGGACTAGCGGGGGCACAGATACGCAGTATTTT
CDR3: CASSLGTSGGTDTQYF

D: -
J: TRBJ1-6
V: TRBV28
size: -
DNA: TGTGCCAGCAAGGGGACCTATAATTCACCCCTCCACTTT
CDR3: CASKGTYNSPLHF

D: -
J: TRBJ2-7
V: TRBV25-1
size: -
DNA: TGTGCCAGCAGTGACAGGGGACACGGTCACGAGCAGTACTTC
CDR3: CASSDRGHGHEQYF

D: TRBD1
J: TRBJ1-2
V: TRBV11-2
size: -
DNA: TGTGCCAGCAGCTCGATGGGACAGGACTATGGCTACACCTTC
CDR3: CASSSMGQDYGYTF

D: TRBD1
J: TRBJ1-5
V: TRBV28
size: once
DNA: TGTGCCAGCACTTCGGGTGGACAGGGAGCAAATCAGCCCCAGCATTTT
CDR3: CASTSGGQGANQPQHF

D: -
J: TRBJ2-3
V: TRBV11-1
size: -
DNA: TGTGCCAGCAGCTTAGGGGCCAGCCTTAGCACAGATACGCAGTATTTT
CDR3: CASSLGASLSTDTQYF

D: -
J: TRBJ2-5
V: TRBV5-1
size: once
DNA: TGCGCCAGCGCCCCGGGACAATACCCTCAAGAGACCCAGTACTTC
CDR3: CASAPGQYPQETQYF

D: -
J: TRBJ2-7
V: TRBV3-1/TRBV3-2
size: -
DNA: TGTGCCAGCAGCCATCCCCAACAGGCTGGCGAGCAGTACTTC
CDR3: CASSHPQQAGEQYF

D: TRBD2
J: TRBJ2-7
V: TRBV28
size: -
DNA: TGTGCCAGCCGGACTAGCGGGAAGTCAGGAGGCGAGCAGTACTTC
CDR3: CASRTSGKSGGEQYF

D: TRBD2
J: TRBJ2-1
V: TRBV19
size: -
DNA: TGTGCCAGTAGTATAGTCAGCGGGAGGTCCTACAATGAGCAGTTCTTC
CDR3: CASSIVSGRSYNEQFF

D: TRBD1
J: TRBJ2-2
V: TRBV9
size: -
DNA: TGTGCCAGCAGCCTGCGACAGGGATCCACCGGGGAGCTGTTTTTT
CDR3: CASSLRQGSTGELFF

D: TRBD2
J: TRBJ2-5
V: TRBV7-6
size: -
DNA: TGTGCCAGCAGTCCTAGCGGGGGGAAAGAGACCCAGTACTTC
CDR3: CASSPSGGKETQYF

D: -
J: TRBJ1-5
V: TRBV3-1/TRBV3-2
size: -
DNA: TGTGCCAGCAGCCAAGATCTTTATCAGCCCCAGCATTTT
CDR3: CASSQDLYQPQHF

D: -
J: TRBJ1-2
V: TRBV4-1
size: once
DNA: TGCGCCAGCAGCCAAATAATCGCAGGTATTTATGGCTACACCTTC
CDR3: CASSQIIAGIYGYTF

D: -
J: TRBJ2-6
V: TRBV19
size: -
DNA: TGTGCCAGTAGGCTAGGCTCTGGGGCCAACGTCCTGACTTTC
CDR3: CASRLGSGANVLTF

D: TRBD2
J: TRBJ2-5
V: TRBV24-1
size: -
DNA: TGTGCCACCAGTCAGGTCAGGCTAGCGGGGCAAGAGACCCAGTACTTC
CDR3: CATSQVRLAGQETQYF

D: -
J: TRBJ2-1
V: TRBV18
size: -
DNA: TGTGCCAGCTCAGCCCTCGGGGGAAGTTACAATGAGCAGTTCTTC
CDR3: CASSALGGSYNEQFF

D: TRBD1
J: TRBJ1-3
V: TRBV30
size: -
DNA: TGTGCCTGGAGCGGGACAGTCTCTGGAAACACCATATATTTT
CDR3: CAWSGTVSGNTIYF

D: -
J: TRBJ1-4
V: TRBV7-2
size: -
DNA: TGTGCCAGCAGCCACCGTGGGCGAACTAATGAAAAACTGTTTTTT
CDR3: CASSHRGRTNEKLFF

D: -
J: TRBJ1-3
V: TRBV5-4
size: -
DNA: TGTGCCAGCAGCCGACCCGACAGGACCTCTGGAAACACCATATATTTT
CDR3: CASSRPDRTSGNTIYF

D: TRBD1
J: TRBJ1-2
V: TRBV6-5
size: -
DNA: TGTGCCAGCAGGGGTAACAGGGGCGGCTACACCTTC
CDR3: CASRGNRGGYTF

D: -
J: TRBJ2-7
V: TRBV7-2
size: -
DNA: TGTGCCAGCAGCCCCTCCTGGGGGGATTTGATGCAGTACTTC
CDR3: CASSPSWGDLMQYF

D: -
J: TRBJ1-1
V: TRBV5-8
size: many
DNA: TGTGCCAGCAGCTTCACAGTAAACACTGAAGCTTTCTTT
CDR3: CASSFTVNTEAFF

D: TRBD1
J: TRBJ2-7
V: TRBV5-1
size: -
DNA: TGCGCCAGCAGCTTGGGTAGGGCAGGGGGCGAGCAGTACTTC
CDR3: CASSLGRAGGEQYF

D: -
J: TRBJ1-5
V: TRBV19
size: -
DNA: TGTGCCAGTAGTGTGGGTCAGGGAAAGAGCAATCAGCCCCAGCATTTT
CDR3: CASSVGQGKSNQPQHF

D: -
J: TRBJ1-2
V: TRBV7-9
size: few
DNA: TGTGCCAGCAGCTTAGAAGTGGCAGCTAACTATGGCTACACCTTC
CDR3: CASSLEVAANYGYTF

D: TRBD1
J: TRBJ1-1
V: TRBV28
size: -
DNA: TGTGCCAGCAGTCCAGAAGCCAGGGGGTGGGACACTGAAGCTTTCTTT
CDR3: CASSPEARGWDTEAFF

D: -
J: TRBJ1-1
V: TRBV4-2
size: -
DNA: TGTGCCAGCACCAGGGAGGGTGAAGCTTTCTTT
CDR3: CASTREGEAFF

D: -
J: TRBJ2-6
V: TRBV7-9
size: -
DNA: TGTGCCAGCAGCCGCTTATTAGGCGGCGGGGCCAACGTCCTGACTTTC
CDR3: CASSRLLGGGANVLTF

D: -
J: TRBJ2-1
V: TRBV5-4
size: -
DNA: TGTGCCAGCAGCCCTACAGGCGTGTTCGATGAGCAGTTCTTC
CDR3: CASSPTGVFDEQFF

D: -
J: TRBJ2-7
V: TRBV7-2
size: -
DNA: TGTGCCAGCAGCTCCGACAGTCTGACGCTTAGGGAGCAGTACTTC
CDR3: CASSSDSLTLREQYF

D: -
J: TRBJ2-5
V: TRBV11-3
size: -
DNA: TGTGCCAGCAGCCCCGCAGGGGTTGGAGAGACCCAGTACTTC
CDR3: CASSPAGVGETQYF

D: TRBD2
J: TRBJ2-1
V: TRBV28
size: -
DNA: TGTGCCAGCAGTTCCCAGGGACTAGCGGGAGCCCACAATGAGCAGTTCTTC
CDR3: CASSSQGLAGAHNEQFF

D: -
J: TRBJ1-1
V: TRBV6-1
size: -
DNA: TGTGCCAGCAGTGACGTACCTCCCCAGACAGCAGAAGCTTTCTTT
CDR3: CASSDVPPQTAEAFF

D: -
J: TRBJ2-1
V: TRBV5-1
size: -
DNA: TGCGCCAGCAGCTTAACCCCTAGCCGAGCCTACAATGAGCAGTTCTTC
CDR3: CASSLTPSRAYNEQFF

D: TRBD2
J: TRBJ2-2
V: TRBV11-3
size: -
DNA: TGTGCCAGCAGCCCTACTAGCGGTGGCGGGGAGCTGTTTTTT
CDR3: CASSPTSGGGELFF

D: TRBD2
J: TRBJ2-5
V: TRBV7-3
size: -
DNA: TGTGCCAGCAGCTTGGGACTAGCGGGAGGGCAGGAGACCCAGTACTTC
CDR3: CASSLGLAGGQETQYF

D: -
J: TRBJ1-3
V: TRBV6-6
size: -
DNA: TGTGCCAGCAGTCCCGGACAGTCTAACACCATATATTTT
CDR3: CASSPGQSNTIYF